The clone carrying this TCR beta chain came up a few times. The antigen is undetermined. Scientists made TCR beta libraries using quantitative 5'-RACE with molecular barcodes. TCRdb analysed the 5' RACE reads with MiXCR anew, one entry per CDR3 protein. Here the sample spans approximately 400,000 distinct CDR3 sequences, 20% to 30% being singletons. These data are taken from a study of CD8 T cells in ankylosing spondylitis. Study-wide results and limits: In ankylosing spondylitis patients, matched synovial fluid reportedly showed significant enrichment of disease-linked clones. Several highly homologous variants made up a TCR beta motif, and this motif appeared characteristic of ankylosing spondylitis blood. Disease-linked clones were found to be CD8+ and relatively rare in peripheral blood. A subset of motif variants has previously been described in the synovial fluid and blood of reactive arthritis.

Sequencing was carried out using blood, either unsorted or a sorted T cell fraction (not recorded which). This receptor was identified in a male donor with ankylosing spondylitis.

CDR3 residues: CASSVVVGPGDTQYF. The CDR3 region has the DNA TGTGCCAGCAGCGTAGTGGTGGGCCCTGGAGATACGCAGTATTTT. J is TRBJ2-3 and V is TRBV9; D is undetermined. The CDR3 contains 15 residues. Trimming took off 0 bases at V and 5 bases at J, with 13 bases between the two ends. Germline CDR1 SGDLS, CDR2 YYNGEE.